This TCR beta chain was sequenced during a study of fetal regulatory T cell absence and autoimmunity. Findings and caveats of the study: Antigen-driven pancreatic autoimmunity before birth in IPEX was inferred from oligoclonal enrichment. Cord blood and pancreas showed broadly similar TRB gene family usage. Oligoclonal TCR enrichment in pancreas over cord blood reached over 95-fold for some clones.

About this clone itself: No antigen is known for it.

TCRdb's table, derived via immunoSEQ multiplex PCR, lists solely in-frame clones and lacks some. The data show approximately 94,000 clones, less than 80% seen once. The CDR3 length is 15 residues. V was pared by 8 bases and J by 2 bases, with 7 bases of the junction left unmatched. Germline CDR1 MNHEY, CDR2 SMNVEV (reference sequence). The material sequenced was pancreas tissue. V usage is TRBV27 and J usage is TRBJ2-3; 10 positions match TRBD2. The receptor was isolated from a male donor with IPEX syndrome. CDR3 in amino acids: CASATGTSATDTQYF. CDR3 nucleotide sequence: TGTGCCAGCGCCACCGGGACTAGCGCCACAGATACGCAGTATTTT.